This passage covers 3 T cell receptor beta chains from one sample sequenced in a study of cytomegalovirus exposure and HLA in healthy donors. 13 Jbeta primers and 60 Vbeta primers were used for the PCR. Sequencing was performed with immunoSEQ multiplex PCR; in TCRdb, only in-frame clones are kept and a portion is missing. This sample carries about 70,000 clones, roughly 60% of them seen once, and the ten largest clones take around 2.7%. Material for sequencing was PBMCs. The receptor set was obtained from a man aged 30-40 years in good health and CMV-seronegative.

The count of this clone is one. V is TRBV29-1 and J is TRBJ2-5; D might be TRBD2 (6 bases). This CDR3 comprises 13 residues. V lost 7 bases to trimming and J lost 1 base, with 13 bases between them. Germline values: CDR1 SQVTM, CDR2 ANQGSEA. CDR3 in DNA: TGCAGCGCCGCTCGGGGGTCCCAAGAGACCCAGTACTTC. It translates to CSAARGSQETQYF.

The chain combines TRBV11-2 with TRBJ2-5; D ambiguous. V lost 5 bases, J lost 5 bases, and 6 bases lay in between. CDR1 and CDR2 from the germline V gene are SGHAT and FQNNGV. The CDR3 runs 11 residues. CDR3 nucleotides: TGTGCCAGCAGCCTCTCGGAGACCCAGTACTTC. It encodes CASSLSETQYF.

V usage is TRBV13 and J usage is TRBJ1-5, with 8 bases aligning to TRBD1. The CDR3 is made up of 15 amino acids. CDR1 and CDR2 (germline): PRHDT, FYEKMQ (reference sequence). V was pared by 3 bases and J by 4 bases, with 5 bases of the junction left unmatched. CDR3 region: CASSLWTGPNQPQHF. CDR3 in DNA: TGTGCCAGCAGCTTGTGGACAGGGCCGAATCAGCCCCAGCATTTT.